These T cell receptor beta chains were read from a single sample in a study of shared clonotypes between healthy human individuals. Profiled with immunoSEQ multiplex PCR; TCRdb holds only in-frame clones, not every one. The repertoire has 2,500,000 or so clones, roughly 93% of them found once; the top ten carry 0.36%. The sample consisted of naive CD4+ T cells from PBMCs. These receptors all come from a man aged 18-30 years in good health. Some clones in this sample may be carry-over from other donors' samples. Each CDR3 is given with its conserved first and last residue. The D gene is left open where the match is weak. For some rows the clone size is stated as once, few or many, or as a class when expanded; others skip it.

TRBV6-1	TRBJ1-2	.	.	12	TGTGCCAGCAGTGGAGACTACTATGGCTACACCTTC	CASSGDYYGYTF
TRBV18	TRBJ2-3	.	TRBD2	17	TGTGCCAGCTCACCACCGAGGACTAGCGGGCTAACAGATACGCAGTATTTT	CASSPPRTSGLTDTQYF
TRBV28	TRBJ1-2	.	.	12	TGTGCCAGCAGTCTCAGGGACTATGGCTACACCTTC	CASSLRDYGYTF
TRBV7-9	TRBJ1-3	.	.	17	TGTGCCAGCAGCTTAGGAGTCTCAGGAGCCTCTGGAAACACCATATATTTT	CASSLGVSGASGNTIYF
TRBV11-2	TRBJ1-1	.	.	14	TGTGCCAGCAGCTTAGCCCCGTGGGGAAGTGAAGCTTTCTTT	CASSLAPWGSEAFF
TRBV2	TRBJ2-2	.	.	15	TGTGCCAGCAGCGCATACGGGACACCCGGGGGGGAGCTGTTTTTT	CASSAYGTPGGELFF
TRBV28	TRBJ1-2	.	.	12	TGTGCCAGCGTTCGACTCCGCGAGAGCTACACCTTC	CASVRLRESYTF
TRBV7-2	TRBJ2-2	.	.	14	TGTGCCAGCAGCCCCCCCCGACTGACCGGGGAGCTGTTTTTT	CASSPPRLTGELFF
TRBV2	TRBJ1-3	once	.	16	TGTGCCAGCAGTGCGAGGGGCAGGGGTTCTGGAAACACCATATATTTT	CASSARGRGSGNTIYF
TRBV5-1	TRBJ2-7	.	TRBD2	15	TGCGCCAGCAGCTTGGTGGTAGCGGGAAAGTACGAGCAGTACTTC	CASSLVVAGKYEQYF
TRBV7-9	TRBJ2-5	.	.	13	TGTGCCAGCAGCCCCTACAGGGTTGAAACCCAGTACTTC	CASSPYRVETQYF
TRBV5-1	TRBJ2-1	.	TRBD2	15	TGCGCCAGCACCGTACTAGCGGCAGACGGCAATGAGCAGTTCTTC	CASTVLAADGNEQFF
TRBV28	TRBJ1-2	.	.	13	TGTGCCAGCAGTTCCCCCATTGGGAAGGGCTACACCTTC	CASSSPIGKGYTF
TRBV5-1	TRBJ2-2	.	TRBD1	15	TGCGCCAGCAGCTTGAGGGGGCGCGAGTCCGGGGAGCTGTTTTTT	CASSLRGRESGELFF
TRBV6-5	TRBJ1-2	.	.	13	TGTGCCAGCAGTTACCCCGGCACCTATGGCTACACCTTC	CASSYPGTYGYTF
TRBV9	TRBJ2-7	.	.	15	TGTGCCAGCAGCCCTCAGGTTGGGCTCACCTACGAGCAGTACTTC	CASSPQVGLTYEQYF
TRBV9	TRBJ2-1	.	.	13	TGTGCCAGCAGCGTAGTTCCCGGGCGGGGGCAGTTCTTC	CASSVVPGRGQFF
TRBV28	TRBJ1-2	.	.	12	TGTGCCAGCAGTTTGCCTCAGGGTGGCTACACCTTC	CASSLPQGGYTF
TRBV5-4	TRBJ2-1	.	.	16	TGTGCCAGCAGCCCCCTATCGGGAGAGACCCCGGGTGAGCAGTTCTTC	CASSPLSGETPGEQFF
TRBV29-1	TRBJ2-4	.	.	14	TGCAGCGTAGTAGATCGGGGAGCCAAAAACATTCAGTACTTC	CSVVDRGAKNIQYF
TRBV28	TRBJ1-2	once	.	14	TGTGCCAGCAGACACAGGGAAAGACCTTATGGCTACACCTTC	CASRHRERPYGYTF
TRBV19	TRBJ2-5	.	.	13	TGTGCCAGTCGCGTCGGCTGGGGGGAGACCCAGTACTTC	CASRVGWGETQYF
TRBV28	TRBJ2-7	.	.	14	TGTGCCACCCTGGGCATCGTACAGACCTACGAGCAGTACTTC	CATLGIVQTYEQYF
TRBV7-2	TRBJ2-3	.	.	15	TGTGCCAGCAGCCCACGCGCCTCGGGATGGGATACGCAGTATTTT	CASSPRASGWDTQYF
TRBV29-1	TRBJ2-3	.	.	13	TGCAGCGTCCGGACGGTGTACACAGATACGCAGTATTTT	CSVRTVYTDTQYF
TRBV19	TRBJ2-5	.	.	16	TGTGCCAGTAGTATCTCAGGGGGGGCCCCAATTAGGTCCCAGTACTTC	CASSISGGAPIRSQYF
TRBV27	TRBJ1-2	.	.	12	TGTGCCAGCAGTAACAGGGCCAATGGCTACACCTTC	CASSNRANGYTF
TRBV9	TRBJ2-7	.	TRBD2	15	TGTGCCAGCAGCGTAGGGGTTTCTAGCGGGGAGGAGCAGTACTTC	CASSVGVSSGEEQYF
TRBV6-1	TRBJ2-1	.	TRBD2	15	TGTGCCAGCAGTGGGGGGCTAGCGGGGAACAATGAGCAGTTCTTC	CASSGGLAGNNEQFF
TRBV5-6	TRBJ2-7	.	.	16	TGTGCCAGCAGCCCCGATGCGGGGAAGGGGGCCTACGAGCAGTACTTC	CASSPDAGKGAYEQYF
TRBV7-2	TRBJ1-1	.	.	12	TGTGCCAGCAGCGGGCGGATGTTTTCTGCTTTCTTT	CASSGRMFSAFF
TRBV18	TRBJ1-1	.	.	15	TGTGCCAGCTCACCCAACAGGGTCATGAACACTGAAGCTTTCTTT	CASSPNRVMNTEAFF
TRBV7-9	TRBJ2-3	.	.	14	TGTGCCAGCAAAAGGGCAGACCTCACAGATACGCAGTATTTT	CASKRADLTDTQYF
TRBV15	TRBJ2-3	.	TRBD2	14	TGTGCCACCCGGAGCGGGAGGGCCCCAGATACGCAGTATTTT	CATRSGRAPDTQYF
TRBV5-1	TRBJ2-5	few	TRBD1	14	TGCGCCAGCAGCTTGGGACAGGGTGGAGAGACCCAGTACTTC	CASSLGQGGETQYF
TRBV6-5	TRBJ2-1	.	.	13	TGTGCCAGCAGTCCCCGACCGGTTAGTGAGCAGTTCTTC	CASSPRPVSEQFF
TRBV30	TRBJ1-3	.	.	13	TGTGCCTGGAGTCCCGGTTATGGAAACACCATATATTTT	CAWSPGYGNTIYF
TRBV5-1	TRBJ2-7	.	.	15	TGCGCCAGCAGCTTTTATCAGGGCAGGGGTTACGAGCAGTACTTC	CASSFYQGRGYEQYF
TRBV15	TRBJ2-3	.	.	14	TGTGCCACCAGCAGAGGCGGGGGCACAGATACGCAGTATTTT	CATSRGGGTDTQYF
TRBV6-5	TRBJ1-1	.	.	13	TGTGCCAGCAGTTACCAGTTGAACACTGAAGCTTTCTTT	CASSYQLNTEAFF
TRBV7-9	TRBJ2-6	.	.	15	TGTGCCAGCAGCTACAGGGTATCTGGGGCCAACGTCCTGACTTTC	CASSYRVSGANVLTF
TRBV11-3	TRBJ2-7	.	.	15	TGTGCCAGCAGCTTAGGCCCCGCAGGGGCCTACGAGCAGTACTTC	CASSLGPAGAYEQYF
TRBV7-2	TRBJ1-2	.	.	15	TGTGCCAGCACCGACCAAGGGGGATTAGCCTATGGCTACACCTTC	CASTDQGGLAYGYTF
TRBV5-1	TRBJ1-1	.	.	14	TGCGCCAGCAGCTTCGGACACGAGAACACTGAAGCTTTCTTT	CASSFGHENTEAFF
TRBV11-3	TRBJ2-5	.	TRBD1	15	TGTGCCAGCAGCCCGCATCCAGGGGGCAGGGAGACCCAGTACTTC	CASSPHPGGRETQYF
TRBV4-1	TRBJ2-1	.	.	14	TGCGCCAGCCGTAGGGGCCTTATAGGGGATGAGCAGTTCTTC	CASRRGLIGDEQFF
TRBV6-5	TRBJ2-7	.	.	15	TGTGCCAGCAGTTACAGGCTAGCGCCTACCTACGAGCAGTACTTC	CASSYRLAPTYEQYF
TRBV4-1	TRBJ2-7	.	.	15	TGCGCCAGCAGCCAAACAGGGTCCCCCTCCTACGAGCAGTACTTC	CASSQTGSPSYEQYF
TRBV14	TRBJ2-1	.	.	17	TGTGCCAGCAGCCAAGATTTGGCTTCCTCCATTTACAATGAGCAGTTCTTC	CASSQDLASSIYNEQFF
TRBV5-1	TRBJ2-5	.	TRBD1	16	TGCGCCAGCAGCTCGGCCGGGACAGGGGGCCAAGAGACCCAGTACTTC	CASSSAGTGGQETQYF
TRBV5-1	TRBJ2-5	.	.	13	TGCGCCAGCAGCGGGAGGACAGAAGAGACCCAGTACTTC	CASSGRTEETQYF
TRBV4-1	TRBJ2-2	.	TRBD1	15	TGCGCCAGCAACATCCGGACAGGTGGCACCGGGGAGCTGTTTTTT	CASNIRTGGTGELFF
TRBV28	TRBJ2-7	.	TRBD1	14	TGTGCCAGCCACCACCGACAGGGTCGGTACGAGCAGTACTTC	CASHHRQGRYEQYF
TRBV9	TRBJ2-5	.	TRBD2	15	TGTGCCACCTCGGCAGGGACTAGCGGAGCAGAGACCCAGTACTTC	CATSAGTSGAETQYF
TRBV28	TRBJ2-3	.	.	16	TGTGCCAGCAGTTTACCAACCCCCGGATACGTTAATACGCAGTATTTT	CASSLPTPGYVNTQYF
TRBV29-1	TRBJ2-2	.	TRBD2	14	TGCAGCGTTGTAGCGGGAGATTGGACCGGGGAGCTGTTTTTT	CSVVAGDWTGELFF
TRBV7-3	TRBJ1-2	.	.	13	TGTGCCAGCAGCGGAAACCCAGGGTCTGGCTACACCTTC	CASSGNPGSGYTF
TRBV28	TRBJ2-7	.	.	15	TGTGCCAGCAGTTTAGCTGGGGCCAGGACCTACGAGCAGTACTTC	CASSLAGARTYEQYF
TRBV5-1	TRBJ1-2	.	TRBD1	16	TGCGCCAGCAGCTTGACCCAACTGGACAGGTTTAATGGCTACACCTTC	CASSLTQLDRFNGYTF